This TCR beta chain was recovered during a study of tumor-infiltrating lymphocytes in primary liver carcinoma. General study points: The study found a significantly higher top-250-clone fraction in tumors than in blood (p = 0.039). Presence in all five tumor regions was observed for only about 7.5-24% of top clones.

The template, roughly 0.45 ug total RNA, yielded TCR beta cDNA made with a constant-region primer. ARM-PCR, slightly modified, supplied the TCR beta libraries through three nested multiplex PCR rounds. Amplification in the first two PCR rounds was performed using TRBV1-TRBV30 forward primers and a C-beta reverse primer for approximately 10 cycles each. TCRdb re-called the multiplex PCR reads through MiXCR, storing one row per CDR3 protein. The sample contains roughly 100,000 distinct CDR3 sequences, about four fifths of which appear only once. Taking roughly 20-34 mg of unsorted bulk tissue, the authors co-extracted RNA and DNA. Concerning this clonotype itself: Its antigen is unknown. The CDR3 carries no conserved terminal phenylalanine or tryptophan, so it likely arises from a read error.

Trimming shortened V by 3 bases and J by 4 bases, and 12 bases separated the two germline ends. This CDR3 is built from 14 residues. The chain recombines TRBV12-3 or TRBV12-4 with TRBJ2-5; tentative D call: TRBD2 (6 bases). The clonotype was recovered from a man aged 35 to 55 with primary liver carcinoma and hepatitis B virus infection. The specimen sequenced was liver tumor tissue from sampling region 3. Noted subset: tumor region T3, left-lateral pole. For the CDR3, the DNA is TGTGCCAGCAGTTTGCGGGGCGGACGAGAGACCCAGTACTTA. Its translation is CASSLRGGRETQYL.